A single sample is the source of the 13 T cell receptor beta chains below, sequenced in a study of blood T cell repertoires in COVID-19. Assay: immunoSEQ multiplex PCR; the TCRdb copy retains only in-frame clones and omits some. Of about 170,000 clones listed, about four fifths are singletons. Sequenced material: peripheral blood. All receptors come from a woman of 80 years or more with acute or convalescent COVID-19.

This clone was observed a few times. The chain uses TRBV6-5 and TRBJ1-2; 7 bases match TRBD1. The J segment lost 4 bases and the V segment lost 5 bases, leaving 4 bases of the junction unmatched. The CDR3 has 13 amino acids. Germline lookup yields CDR1 MNHEY and CDR2 SVGAGI. The CDR3 loop is CASSTGTAYGYTF. CDR3 nucleotide sequence: TGTGCCAGCAGTACCGGGACAGCCTATGGCTACACCTTC.

The CDR3 here is CASSLGGQTETQYF. The CDR3 coding sequence is TGTGCCAGCAGCTTAGGGGGACAGACAGAGACCCAGTACTTC. The rearrangement uses TRBV7-2 and TRBJ2-5, with TRBD1 identical over 7 bases. The germline gives CDR1 SGHTA, CDR2 FQGNSA. After removal of 1 base from V and 4 bases from J, the junction contained 3 bases not matched to a gene. This CDR3 has 14 residues.

The genes are TRBV5-1 and TRBJ1-4; the D gene is possibly TRBD1 (6 bases). The V end lost 2 bases, the J end lost 0 bases, and 8 bases lay between the germline ends. Germline lookup yields CDR1 SGHRS and CDR2 YFSETQ. The CDR3 has 15 residues. The CDR3 region is CASSLTGSTNEKLFF. DNA for the CDR3: TGCGCCAGCAGCTTAACAGGGTCAACTAATGAAAAACTGTTTTTT.

The chain links TRBV18 to TRBJ1-1; TRBD1 matches 7 bases. Germline values: CDR1 KGHSH, CDR2 LQKENI. Germline trimming cut 3 bases from V and 5 bases from J; bases unmatched to any gene: 3. The length of the CDR3 is 13 residues. The CDR3 loop is CASSPTGTTEAFF. In nucleotides, the CDR3 is TGTGCCAGCTCACCGACAGGGACGACTGAAGCTTTCTTT.

The chain combines TRBV5-6 with TRBJ1-2; 7 bases line up with TRBD1. Trimming at V came to 1 base and at J to 4 bases, leaving 7 bases not matched to a gene. This CDR3 comprises 15 residues. The germline gives CDR1 SGHDT, CDR2 YYEEEE. The CDR3 is CASSLFGTEFYGYTF. The CDR3 DNA follows: TGTGCCAGCAGCTTGTTTGGGACAGAGTTCTATGGCTACACCTTC.

The chain uses TRBV7-3 and TRBJ2-3, with TRBD2 matching 9 bases. This CDR3 contains 15 residues. From germline, CDR1 is SGHTA and CDR2 FQGTGA. V lost 4 bases to trimming and J lost 1 base; unmatched junction nucleotides: 3. DNA for the CDR3: TGTGCCAGCAGCTACATAGCGGGGGGCACAGATACGCAGTATTTT. Its protein product is CASSYIAGGTDTQYF.

The CDR3 reads CASRWTGGGEQYF. The CDR3 DNA is TGTGCCAGCAGGTGGACAGGGGGCGGCGAGCAGTACTTC. The J gene is TRBJ2-7, the V gene TRBV28; 11 positions agree with TRBD1. Losses at the gene ends were 6 bases for V and 6 bases for J; bases not matched to a gene: 4. CDR1 and CDR2 (germline): MDHEN, SYDVKM. The length of the CDR3 is 13 residues.

The rearrangement uses TRBV2 and TRBJ2-5, with TRBD2 identical over 15 bases. CDR1 SNHLY and CDR2 FYNNEI come from the germline V gene. The CDR3 runs to 15 residues. V was pared by 5 bases and J by 7 bases, with 5 bases of the junction left unmatched. CDR3 nucleotides: TGTGCCAGCAGTCCCGGACTAGCGGGAGGGGGGACCCAGTACTTC. Translating gives CASSPGLAGGGTQYF.

This clone was seen just once. A junction boundary mismatches the germline segment, possibly from a read error. The chain carries TRBV28 and TRBJ1-2, with TRBD1 matching 9 bases. This CDR3 contains 12 residues. Germline V CDR1 and CDR2: MDHEN, SYDVKM. For the CDR3, the DNA is TGTGCCAGCAGTCCCTTGGAGGGACAGGGTTCCTTC. It yields the protein CASSPLEGQGSF.

V gene TRBV7-9 combines with J gene TRBJ2-1; D possibly corresponds to TRBD2 (5 bases). There are 15 residues in the CDR3. Germline V CDR1 and CDR2: SEHNR, FQNEAQ (reference sequence). With 1 base removed from V and 3 bases from J, the gap between germline ends came to 10 bases. The CDR3 loop is CASSLDGGSYNEQFF. The DNA for the CDR3 is TGTGCCAGCAGCTTAGATGGAGGTAGCTACAATGAGCAGTTCTTC.

The J gene is TRBJ2-3, the V gene TRBV11-2; TRBD1 aligns across 8 bases. The CDR3 sequence is 15 residues long. V dropped 3 bases and J dropped 4; count of bases not matched to a gene: 6. The germline CDR1 and CDR2 sequences are SGHAT and FQNNGV. CDR3 bases: TGTGCCAGCAGCTTCCTTGGACAGGGTGCAGATACGCAGTATTTT. This gives the protein CASSFLGQGADTQYF.

The CDR3 spells CASSLVARSTDTQYF. As DNA, the CDR3 is TGTGCCAGCAGCTTAGTCGCGAGAAGCACAGATACGCAGTATTTT. The chain carries TRBV7-2 and TRBJ2-3; D remains ambiguous. V lost 1 base, J lost 0 bases, and 8 bases lay in between. CDR3 size: 15 residues. Germline CDR1 is SGHTA and CDR2 is FQGNSA. Combining the CDR3 with reference TRBV7-2 and TRBJ2-3 gives the whole variable domain GAGVSQSPSNKVTEKGKDVELRCDPISGHTALYWYRQSLGQGLEFLIYFQGNSAPDKSGLPSDRFSAERTGGSVSTLTIQRTQQEDSAVYLCASSLVARSTDTQYFGPGTRLTVL.

The chain joins TRBV12-3 or TRBV12-4 to TRBJ2-5, with TRBD2 as a possible D gene (5 bases). There are 13 residues in the CDR3. The V end was cut by 1 base, the J end by 4 bases, with 7 bases between. The CDR3 reads CASSLDGGETQYF. The CDR3 nucleotides read TGTGCCAGCAGTTTAGACGGAGGAGAGACCCAGTACTTC.